The following is a T cell receptor delta chain sequence with its context. This clone appeared a few times. Its antigen remains unidentified. TCRdb's protein, taken from a much larger clone, differs from this DNA's translation at residue 9, likely owing to a read error; the protein displayed comes from the DNA. Distinct nucleotide sequences in the sample also encode this CDR3. Instrument used: Illumina MiSeq. Identical DNA sequences were merged into single rows after TCRdb reprocessed the public reads with CATT. Within this sample are 2,000 to 3,000 delta-chain clones, with over 5.5% of them counted one time only. About an eighth of the sample is taken by the ten largest. The CDR3 starts with the cysteine, ends with the phenylalanine, and has 18 residues. Left in the record is the CDR3 DNA by itself, 54 bases read in frame from the first base. V trim: 0 bases; J trim: 0 bases; unmatched bases: 1. The germline V gene gives CDR1 as GEAIGNYY and CDR2 as EKD.

These data come from a study of gamma-delta chains in newborns, infants, children (dated by TCRdb to the late 2010s). Study-wide context: According to the title of the study, polyclonal expansion of innate gammadelta T cells immediately after birth is driven by microbial exposure. Right after human newborns were born, the researchers looked at the way microbial exposure shaped their populations of innate gammadelta T cells.

The sequenced sample was blood. This receptor chain uses TRDV2 and TRDJ3, with 10 bases in between that match TRDD3. This clonotype was sampled from a child who was a newborn, infant or young child, either healthy, febrile or measles-vaccinated (not recorded which). CDR3 region: CACDTGGYGSWDTRQMFF. The DNA is as follows: TGTGCCTGTGACACCGGGGGATACGGCTCCTGGGACACCCGACAGATGTTTTTC.